Below are 3 T cell receptor beta chains sequenced from a single sample in a study of T cells after yellow fever vaccination. TCRdb re-derived calls from the 5' RACE reads in MiXCR, one entry per CDR3 protein. The profile shows around 530,000 distinct CDR3 sequences, around 16% of them singletons. The specimen was PBMCs, collected around 5 days after the first yellow fever vaccination. These receptors were taken from a man aged 18 to 30 who received the YFV17D yellow fever vaccine.

This clonotype was seen at least ten times. V and J are TRBV9 and TRBJ1-2; 9 bases line up with TRBD1. This CDR3 is built from 14 residues. Germline V gene data show CDR1 as SGDLS and CDR2 as YYNGEE. V was clipped by 3 bases and J by 5 bases; unmatched bases: 5. DNA of the CDR3: TGTGCCAGCAGCGAGACAGGGGGATTGTATGGCTACACCTTC. Residues: CASSETGGLYGYTF.

This clonotype was recorded a few times. The chain joins TRBV4-3 to TRBJ1-3; D not certain. CDR3 length: 15 amino acids. The germline gives CDR1 LGHNA, CDR2 YSLEER. V lost 4 bases to trimming and J lost 4 bases, with 14 bases between them. DNA for the CDR3: TGCGCCAGCAGCCGCCGGGAGGGAAGAGGAAACACCATATATTTT. It translates to CASSRREGRGNTIYF.

The chain carries TRBV5-1 and TRBJ2-4; 10 bases match TRBD1. Per germline, CDR1 SGHRS and CDR2 YFSETQ. Losses at the gene ends were 2 bases for V and 3 bases for J; bases not matched to a gene: 14. The CDR3 is 19 amino acids. The DNA of the CDR3 is TGCGCCAGCAGCTTCCGCGGGAAAGGGACAGGGGAAAGCAAAAACATTCAGTACTTC. This gives the protein CASSFRGKGTGESKNIQYF.